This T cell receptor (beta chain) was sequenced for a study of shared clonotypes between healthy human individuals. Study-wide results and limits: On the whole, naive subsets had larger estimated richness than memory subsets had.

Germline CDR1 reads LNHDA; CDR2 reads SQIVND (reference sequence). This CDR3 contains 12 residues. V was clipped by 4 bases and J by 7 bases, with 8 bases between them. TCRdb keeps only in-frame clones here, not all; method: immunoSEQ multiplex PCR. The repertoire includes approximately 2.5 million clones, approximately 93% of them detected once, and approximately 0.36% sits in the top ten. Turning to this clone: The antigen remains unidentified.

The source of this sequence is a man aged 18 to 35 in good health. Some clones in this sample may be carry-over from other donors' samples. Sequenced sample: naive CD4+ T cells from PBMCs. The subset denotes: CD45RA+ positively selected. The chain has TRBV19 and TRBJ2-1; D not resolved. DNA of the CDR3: TGTGCCAGTAGTACAAGGGTTAATGAGCAGTTCTTC. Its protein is CASSTRVNEQFF.